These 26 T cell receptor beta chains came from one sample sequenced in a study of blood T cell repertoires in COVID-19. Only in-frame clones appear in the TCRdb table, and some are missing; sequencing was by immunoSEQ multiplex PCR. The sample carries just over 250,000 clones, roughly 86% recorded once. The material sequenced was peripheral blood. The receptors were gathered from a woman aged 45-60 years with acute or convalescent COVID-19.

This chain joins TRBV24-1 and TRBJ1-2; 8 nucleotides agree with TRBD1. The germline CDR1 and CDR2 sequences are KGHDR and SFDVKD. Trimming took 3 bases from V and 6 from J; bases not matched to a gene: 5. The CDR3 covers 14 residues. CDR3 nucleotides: TGTGCCACCAGTGATCCTCGGACAGGGAATGGCTACACCTTC. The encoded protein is CATSDPRTGNGYTF.

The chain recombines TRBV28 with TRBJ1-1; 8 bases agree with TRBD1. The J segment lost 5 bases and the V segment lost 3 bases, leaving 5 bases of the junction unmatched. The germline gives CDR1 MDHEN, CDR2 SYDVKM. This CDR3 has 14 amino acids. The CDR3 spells CASSLGNRGTEAFF. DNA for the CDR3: TGTGCCAGCAGTTTGGGGAACAGGGGGACTGAAGCTTTCTTT.

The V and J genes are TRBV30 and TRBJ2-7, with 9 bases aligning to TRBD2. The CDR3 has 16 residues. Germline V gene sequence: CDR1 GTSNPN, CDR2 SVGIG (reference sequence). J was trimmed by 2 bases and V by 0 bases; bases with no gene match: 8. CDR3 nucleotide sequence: TGTGCCTGGAGTGTACTAGGACTAGCGCTTACCTACGAGCAGTACTTC. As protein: CAWSVLGLALTYEQYF.

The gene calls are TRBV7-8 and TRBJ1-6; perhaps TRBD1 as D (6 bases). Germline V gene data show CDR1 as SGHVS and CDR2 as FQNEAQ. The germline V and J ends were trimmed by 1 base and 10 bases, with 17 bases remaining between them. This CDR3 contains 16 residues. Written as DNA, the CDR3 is TGTGCCAGCAGCTTAGAGTTCAGGGGCGCATCCTCACCCCTCCACTTT. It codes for CASSLEFRGASSPLHF. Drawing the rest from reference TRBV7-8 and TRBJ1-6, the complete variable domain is GAGVSQSPRYKVAKRGQDVALRCDPISGHVSLFWYQQALGQGPEFLTYFQNEAQLDKSGLPSDRFFAERPEGSVSTLKIQRTQQEDSAVYLCASSLEFRGASSPLHFGNGTRLTVT.

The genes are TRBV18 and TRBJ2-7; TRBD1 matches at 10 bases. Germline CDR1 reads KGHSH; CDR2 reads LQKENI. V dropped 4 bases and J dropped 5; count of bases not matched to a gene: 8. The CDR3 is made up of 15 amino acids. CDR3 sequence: CASSRRDRGNHEQYF. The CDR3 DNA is TGTGCCAGCTCACGAAGGGACAGGGGTAACCACGAGCAGTACTTC.

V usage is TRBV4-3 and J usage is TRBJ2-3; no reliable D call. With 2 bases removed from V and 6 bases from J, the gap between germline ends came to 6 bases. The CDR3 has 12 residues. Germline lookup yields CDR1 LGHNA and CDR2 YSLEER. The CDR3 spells CASSQRYDTQYF. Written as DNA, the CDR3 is TGCGCCAGCAGCCAACGGTACGATACGCAGTATTTT.

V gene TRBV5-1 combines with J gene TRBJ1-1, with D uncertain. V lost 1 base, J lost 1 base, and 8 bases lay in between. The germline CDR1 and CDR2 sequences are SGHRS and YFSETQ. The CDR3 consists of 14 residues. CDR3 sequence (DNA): TGCGCCAGCAGCTTGTTTGAGGAGAACACTGAAGCTTTCTTT. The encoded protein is CASSLFEENTEAFF.

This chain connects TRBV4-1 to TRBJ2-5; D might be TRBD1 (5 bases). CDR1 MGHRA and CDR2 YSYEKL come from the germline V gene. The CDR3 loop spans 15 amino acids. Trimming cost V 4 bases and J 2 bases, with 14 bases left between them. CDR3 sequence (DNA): TGCGCCAGCAGCCTTCCCGGCAGGGATCAAGAGACCCAGTACTTC. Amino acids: CASSLPGRDQETQYF.

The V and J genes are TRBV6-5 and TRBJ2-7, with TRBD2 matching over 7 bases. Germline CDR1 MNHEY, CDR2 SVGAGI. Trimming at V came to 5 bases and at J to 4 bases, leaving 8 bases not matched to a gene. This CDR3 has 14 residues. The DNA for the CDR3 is TGTGCCAGCAGTCCTCCGGGACTAAAGTACGAGCAGTACTTC. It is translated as CASSPPGLKYEQYF.

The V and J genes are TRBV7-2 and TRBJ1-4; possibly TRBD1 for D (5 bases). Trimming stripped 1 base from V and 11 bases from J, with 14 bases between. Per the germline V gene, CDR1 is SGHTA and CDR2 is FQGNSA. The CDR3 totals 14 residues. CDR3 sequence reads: CASSLGGVEGKLFF. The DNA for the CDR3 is TGTGCCAGCAGCTTAGGGGGGGTGGAGGGCAAACTGTTTTTT.

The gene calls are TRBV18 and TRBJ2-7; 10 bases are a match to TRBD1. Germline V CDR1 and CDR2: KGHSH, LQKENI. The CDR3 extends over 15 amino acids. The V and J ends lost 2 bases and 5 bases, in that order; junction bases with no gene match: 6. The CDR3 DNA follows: TGTGCCAGCTCACCAATTGACAGGGGGCCCCACGAGCAGTACTTC. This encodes CASSPIDRGPHEQYF.

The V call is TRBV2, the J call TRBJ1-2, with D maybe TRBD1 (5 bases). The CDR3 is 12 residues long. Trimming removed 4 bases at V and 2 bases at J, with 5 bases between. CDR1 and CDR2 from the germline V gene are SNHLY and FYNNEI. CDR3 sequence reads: CASSGQNYGYTF. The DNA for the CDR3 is TGTGCCAGCAGTGGACAGAACTATGGCTACACCTTC.

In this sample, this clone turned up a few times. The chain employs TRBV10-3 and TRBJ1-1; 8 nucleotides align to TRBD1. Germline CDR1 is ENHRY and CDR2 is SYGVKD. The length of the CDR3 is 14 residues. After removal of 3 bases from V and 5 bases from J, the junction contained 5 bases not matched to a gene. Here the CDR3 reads CAISDARGRTEAFF. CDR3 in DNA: TGTGCCATCAGTGACGCCAGGGGGCGGACTGAAGCTTTCTTT.

This CDR3 reads CASNLGQWNTEAFF. CDR3 in DNA: TGTGCCAGCAATCTAGGACAGTGGAACACTGAAGCTTTCTTT. The chain uses TRBV6-5 and TRBJ1-1, with D perhaps TRBD1 (6 bases). Germline loops: CDR1 MNHEY, CDR2 SVGAGI. CDR3 length: 14 residues. V was cut by 7 bases and J by 1 base, with 13 bases left in between.

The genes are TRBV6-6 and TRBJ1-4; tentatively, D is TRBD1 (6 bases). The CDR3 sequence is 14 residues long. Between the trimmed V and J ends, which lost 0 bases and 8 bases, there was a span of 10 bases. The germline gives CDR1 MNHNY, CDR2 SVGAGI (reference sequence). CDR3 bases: TGTGCCAGCAGTTACTCGTCAGGGGAAGAAAAACTGTTTTTT. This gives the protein CASSYSSGEEKLFF.

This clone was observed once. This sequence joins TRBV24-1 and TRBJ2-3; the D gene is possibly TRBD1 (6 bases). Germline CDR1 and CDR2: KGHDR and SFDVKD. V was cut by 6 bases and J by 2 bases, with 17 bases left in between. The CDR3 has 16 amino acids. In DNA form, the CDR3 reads TGTGCCACCAGTCAAGTGGGGGCAGGGAACACAGATACGCAGTATTTT. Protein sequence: CATSQVGAGNTDTQYF.

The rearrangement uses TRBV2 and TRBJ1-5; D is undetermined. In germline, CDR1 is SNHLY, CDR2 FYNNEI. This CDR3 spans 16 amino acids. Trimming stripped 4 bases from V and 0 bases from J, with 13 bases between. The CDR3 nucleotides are TGTGCCAGCAGTGGCTCGACATCCAGTAGCAATCAGCCCCAGCATTTT. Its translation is CASSGSTSSSNQPQHF.

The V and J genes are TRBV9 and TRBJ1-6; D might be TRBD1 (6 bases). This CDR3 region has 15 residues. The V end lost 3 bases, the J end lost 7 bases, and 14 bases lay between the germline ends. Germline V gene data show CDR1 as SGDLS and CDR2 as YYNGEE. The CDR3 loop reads CASSERTAGNSPLHF. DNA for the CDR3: TGTGCCAGCAGCGAACGGACAGCAGGGAATTCACCCCTCCACTTT.

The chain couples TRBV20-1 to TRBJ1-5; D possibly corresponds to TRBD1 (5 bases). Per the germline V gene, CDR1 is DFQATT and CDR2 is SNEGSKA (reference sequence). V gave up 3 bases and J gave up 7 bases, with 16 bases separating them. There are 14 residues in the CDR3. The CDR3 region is CSASRGTEWQPQHF. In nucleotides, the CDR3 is TGCAGTGCTAGTCGGGGGACGGAGTGGCAGCCCCAGCATTTT.

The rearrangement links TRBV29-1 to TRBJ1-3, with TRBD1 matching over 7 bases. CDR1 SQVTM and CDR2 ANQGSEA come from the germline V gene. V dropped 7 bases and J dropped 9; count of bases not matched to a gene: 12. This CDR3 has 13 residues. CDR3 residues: CSAGDRASSTIYF. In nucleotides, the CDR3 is TGCAGCGCCGGGGACAGAGCAAGCAGCACCATATATTTT.

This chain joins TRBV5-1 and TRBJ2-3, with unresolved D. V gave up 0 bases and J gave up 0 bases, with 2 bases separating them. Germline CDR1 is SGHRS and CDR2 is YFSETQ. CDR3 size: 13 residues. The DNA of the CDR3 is TGCGCCAGCAGCTTGGCGAGCACAGATACGCAGTATTTT. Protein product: CASSLASTDTQYF.

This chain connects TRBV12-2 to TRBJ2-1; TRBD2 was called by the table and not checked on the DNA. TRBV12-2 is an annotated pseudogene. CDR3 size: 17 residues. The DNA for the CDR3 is TGTGCAAGTCGCTTAGCGCGGGTGACCCCTAGATACAATGAGCAGTTCTTC. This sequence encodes CASRLARVTPRYNEQFF.

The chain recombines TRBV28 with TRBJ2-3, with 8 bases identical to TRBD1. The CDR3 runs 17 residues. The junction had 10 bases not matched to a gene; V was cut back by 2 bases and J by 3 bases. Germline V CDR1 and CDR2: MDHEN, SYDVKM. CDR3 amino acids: CASSLPQTGVRTDTQYF. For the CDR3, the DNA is TGTGCCAGCAGTTTACCCCAGACAGGGGTACGGACAGATACGCAGTATTTT.

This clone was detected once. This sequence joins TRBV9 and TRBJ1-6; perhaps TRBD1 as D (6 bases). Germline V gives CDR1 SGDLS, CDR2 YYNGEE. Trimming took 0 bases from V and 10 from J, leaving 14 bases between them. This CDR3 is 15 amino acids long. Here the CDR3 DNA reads TGTGCCAGCAGCGTAGAACCAGGGGCGGCGTCACCCCTCCACTTT. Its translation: CASSVEPGAASPLHF.

CDR3 nucleotides: TGTGCCAGCACCCAGCGGGGCTCTGGGGCCAACGTCCTGACTTTC. Its protein product is CASTQRGSGANVLTF. The rearrangement joins TRBV6-5 to TRBJ2-6; the match to TRBD2 covers 7 bases. The CDR3 loop spans 15 amino acids. The germline CDR1 and CDR2 sequences are MNHEY and SVGAGI. The trim removed 7 bases at V and 0 bases at J, leaving 3 bases unmatched.

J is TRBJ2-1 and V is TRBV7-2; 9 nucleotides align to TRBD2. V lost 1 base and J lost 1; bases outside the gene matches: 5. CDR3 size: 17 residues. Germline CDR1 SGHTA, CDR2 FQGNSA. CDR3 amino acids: CASSLVILAGSYNEQFF. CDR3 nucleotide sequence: TGTGCCAGCAGCTTAGTGATTCTAGCGGGGTCCTACAATGAGCAGTTCTTC.